Presented here are 20 T cell receptor beta chains from one specimen sequenced in a study of blood T cell repertoires in COVID-19. TCRdb's table, derived via immunoSEQ multiplex PCR, lists solely in-frame clones and lacks some. The table has roughly 14,000 clones, 70% to 90% seen once. The specimen sequenced was peripheral blood. These receptors came from a human donor with active COVID-19. The donor label of this sample is uncertain.

This rearrangement joins TRBV10-3 to TRBJ2-3, with TRBD1 matching 9 bases. The CDR3 sequence is 15 residues long. CDR1 ENHRY and CDR2 SYGVKD come from the germline V gene. The V gene end was trimmed by 5 bases and the J gene end by 0 bases; junction bases not matched to a gene: 3. CDR3 DNA sequence: TGTGCCATCAGTTACGGACAGGGGAGCACAGATACGCAGTATTTT. Its translation: CAISYGQGSTDTQYF.

The chain has TRBV23-1 and TRBJ1-5; 9 nucleotides agree with TRBD1. TRBV23-1 is annotated as an ORF whose role is uncertain. Losses at the gene ends were 9 bases for V and 7 bases for J; bases not matched to a gene: 13. This CDR3 region has 15 residues. CDR3 sequence (DNA): TGCGCCAGTCCGTCCGCCGGGACAGGGTGCCAGCCCCAGCATTTT. It yields the protein CASPSAGTGCQPQHF.

This clone appeared a single time. V usage is TRBV4-1 and J usage is TRBJ2-2, with 10 positions matching TRBD2. This CDR3 region has 17 residues. Per the germline V gene, CDR1 is MGHRA and CDR2 is YSYEKL. With V trimmed by 2 bases and J by 3 bases, 6 bases remained unmatched. CDR3 in DNA: TGCGCCAGCAGCCAAATGACTAGCGGGTACCACACCGGGGAGCTGTTTTTT. Translated: CASSQMTSGYHTGELFF.

This clone has only a few counts. The chain carries TRBV5-1 and TRBJ1-4; the D gene is possibly TRBD1 (6 bases). CDR3 length: 15 amino acids. Germline CDR1 SGHRS, CDR2 YFSETQ. The V end was cut by 4 bases, the J end by 0 bases, with 10 bases between. CDR3 amino acids: CASSPGTPTNEKLFF. The CDR3, as DNA: TGCGCCAGCAGCCCAGGGACACCAACTAATGAAAAACTGTTTTTT.

V and J are TRBV28 and TRBJ2-5; TRBD1 matches 7 bases. V gave up 8 bases and J gave up 2 bases; unmatched junction bases: 11. Germline CDR1 is MDHEN and CDR2 is SYDVKM. The CDR3 covers 15 residues. The CDR3 loop reads CASSIFRDSQETQYF. For the CDR3, the DNA is TGTGCCAGCTCGATCTTCCGGGACAGTCAAGAGACCCAGTACTTC.

This chain connects TRBV19 to TRBJ1-5; the D gene is possibly TRBD1 (5 bases). Trimming removed 8 bases at V and 1 base at J, with 15 bases between. CDR1 and CDR2 (germline): LNHDA, SQIVND (reference sequence). The CDR3 runs to 15 residues. CDR3 sequence: CASGQVTESNQPQHF. The CDR3 DNA follows: TGTGCCAGTGGCCAGGTGACAGAGAGCAATCAGCCCCAGCATTTT. The whole variable domain, remainder taken from reference TRBV19 and TRBJ1-5, is DGGITQSPKYLFRKEGQNVTLSCEQNLNHDAMYWYRQDPGQGLRLIYYSQIVNDFQKGDIAEGYSVSREKKESFPLTVTSAQKNPTAFYLCASGQVTESNQPQHFGDGTRLSIL.

The CDR3 nucleotides are TGTGCCAGCAGTTCGAGCGGGAGCGGGCCAGAGACCCAGTACTTC. As protein: CASSSSGSGPETQYF. This sequence joins TRBV28 and TRBJ2-5; 8 bases match TRBD2. The CDR3 is 15 residues long. Looked up from germline, CDR1 is MDHEN and CDR2 is SYDVKM. J gave up 4 bases and V 4 bases, and 8 bases lay outside the gene matches.

The table lists this clone with a count of one. At one of its ends the junction is not consistent with the germline gene, which may arise from a read error. The rearrangement joins TRBV2 to TRBJ2-1; D gene unclear. The CDR3 sequence is 11 residues long. CDR1 is SNHLY, CDR2 FYNNEI, per germline. The CDR3 protein is CAGRGVDEQFF. In nucleotides, the CDR3 is TGTGCCGGCAGAGGAGTGGATGAGCAGTTCTTC.

V is TRBV5-1 and J is TRBJ2-5; D not certain. CDR3 length: 14 residues. Germline assignment: CDR1 SGHRS and CDR2 YFSETQ. The V end was cut by 0 bases, the J end by 5 bases, with 11 bases between. This CDR3 is CASSLAAGTETQYF. CDR3 bases: TGCGCCAGCAGCTTGGCGGCAGGAACGGAGACCCAGTACTTC.

The chain carries TRBV5-5 and TRBJ1-5; 8 positions match TRBD1. With V trimmed by 4 bases and J by 8 bases, 8 bases remained unmatched. Germline values: CDR1 SGHKS, CDR2 YYEKEE (reference sequence). The CDR3 runs to 14 residues. Here the CDR3 DNA reads TGTGCCAGCAGCCTGGACAGGGCCTTTAAGCCCCAGCATTTT. Encoded protein: CASSLDRAFKPQHF. The full variable domain, its missing parts supplied by reference TRBV5-5 and TRBJ1-5, is DAGVTQSPTHLIKTRGQQVTLRCSPISGHKSVSWYQQVLGQGPQFIFQYYEKEERGRGNFPDRFSARQFPNYSSELNVNALLLGDSALYLCASSLDRAFKPQHFGDGTRLSIL.

CDR3 loop: CAWSGRGPNYGYTF. The CDR3 DNA reads TGTGCCTGGAGTGGGAGGGGCCCCAACTATGGCTACACCTTC. The J gene is TRBJ1-2, the V gene TRBV30, with TRBD1 as a possible D gene (5 bases). The CDR3 loop spans 14 amino acids. V was pared by 1 base and J by 2 bases, with 11 bases between. Germline V gene data show CDR1 as GTSNPN and CDR2 as SVGIG (reference sequence).

This chain connects TRBV5-5 to TRBJ1-1; D might be TRBD1 (6 bases). CDR1 and CDR2 from the germline V gene are SGHKS and YYEKEE (reference sequence). This CDR3 spans 14 amino acids. Trimming pared 3 bases from V and 1 base from J, leaving 10 bases between. CDR3 in DNA: TGTGCCAGCAGCTCAGGGGTGCGGAACACTGAAGCTTTCTTT. Its protein product is CASSSGVRNTEAFF.

The J gene is TRBJ2-7, the V gene TRBV6-2 or TRBV6-3, with D tentatively TRBD2 (5 bases). Germline CDR1 MNHEY, CDR2 SVGEGT. The CDR3 sequence is 14 residues long. Trimming left V 2 bases short and J 4 bases short, with 12 bases between. DNA for the CDR3: TGTGCCAGCAGTTACCACCCAAAGCGGTACGAGCAGTACTTC. Encoded protein: CASSYHPKRYEQYF.

V is TRBV11-2 and J is TRBJ1-6, with 8 positions matching TRBD1. CDR3 length: 14 residues. Germline V gene data show CDR1 as SGHAT and CDR2 as FQNNGV. The ends lost 2 bases at V and 9 bases at J; junction bases unmatched: 3. The CDR3 sequence is CASSLKTGVSPLHF. DNA for the CDR3: TGTGCCAGCAGCTTAAAGACAGGGGTTTCACCCCTCCACTTT.

In the case of this clone: At one of its ends the junction is not consistent with the germline gene, which may arise from a read error. The rearrangement joins TRBV5-1 to TRBJ2-1; 10 nucleotides align to TRBD1. Germline loops: CDR1 SGHRS, CDR2 YFSETQ. The CDR3 contains 14 residues. CDR3 DNA: TGCGCCAGTCAAAAAGACCCGGGACAGGGGTCGATGGTCTTC. Translated: CASQKDPGQGSMVF.

This clone was seen once. The CDR3 protein is CASSLIGTGVREQYF. The DNA of the CDR3 is TGTGCCAGCAGCCTTATAGGGACAGGGGTCCGAGAGCAGTACTTC. The chain is built from TRBV7-2 and TRBJ2-7, with 10 bases matching TRBD1. Trimming took 5 bases from V and 7 from J; bases not matched to a gene: 11. CDR3 size: 15 residues. CDR1 SGHTA and CDR2 FQGNSA come from the germline V gene.

This clone came up once. V is TRBV6-5 and J is TRBJ2-7; TRBD1 matches 10 bases. Germline V gives CDR1 MNHEY, CDR2 SVGAGI. The V gene end was trimmed by 7 bases and the J gene end by 4 bases; junction bases not matched to a gene: 10. The CDR3 extends over 15 amino acids. The CDR3 coding sequence is TGTGCCAGCAACCTCCAGACAGGGGGCGCTTACGAGCAGTACTTC. Protein sequence: CASNLQTGGAYEQYF.

V gene TRBV5-1 combines with J gene TRBJ2-2; 12 bases are shared with TRBD1. The V gene end was trimmed by 4 bases and the J gene end by 3 bases; junction bases not matched to a gene: 7. The CDR3 has 17 residues. CDR1 SGHRS and CDR2 YFSETQ come from the germline V gene. The DNA of the CDR3 is TGCGCCAGCAGCATGCAGGGACAGGGGGCATACACCGGGGAGCTGTTTTTT. It is translated as CASSMQGQGAYTGELFF.

The chain recombines TRBV9 with TRBJ2-3, with D possibly TRBD2 on 5 matching bases. Germline-derived CDR1 and CDR2 are SGDLS and YYNGEE. CDR3 length equals 13 residues. Trimming removed 4 bases at V and 3 bases at J, with 9 bases between. The CDR3: CASSRTFTDTQYF. For the CDR3, the DNA is TGTGCCAGCAGCCGGACTTTTACAGATACGCAGTATTTT.

The J gene is TRBJ2-3, the V gene TRBV19, with 10 bases fitting TRBD1. There are 15 residues in the CDR3. With 3 bases clipped from V and 7 bases from J, the junction kept 7 bases outside the gene matches. Germline-derived CDR1 and CDR2 are LNHDA and SQIVND (reference sequence). CDR3 protein: CASSMDRTGGNTQYF. CDR3 DNA: TGTGCCAGTAGTATGGACAGGACAGGGGGAAATACGCAGTATTTT.